This TCR beta chain was identified during a study of T cells in Graves' hyperthyroidism and ophthalmopathy. Authors of the study amplified TCR beta CDR3 regions from RNA transcripts. A first-round RT-PCR of the TCR CDR3 used the HTBI primer set. Via MiXCR, TCRdb re-called the multiplex PCR reads, giving one row per CDR3 protein. Among 530,000 or so distinct CDR3 sequences listed, approximately 25% were seen once. Sequenced: blood. The sequence was obtained from a woman in her 30s with Graves' ophthalmopathy.

CDR3 protein: CASSPGTLKFANTGELFF. The CDR3 DNA reads TGTGCCAGCAGCCCCGGGACACTAAAGTTCGCGAACACCGGGGAGCTGTTTTTT. This sequence joins TRBV12-3 or TRBV12-4 and TRBJ2-2, with a weak D call TRBD1 (6 bases). This CDR3 region has 18 residues. V lost 6 bases, J lost 0 bases, and 20 bases lay in between.